These T cell receptor beta chains were read from a single sample in a study of vaccination effects on CD4 cells after COVID-19. The data were produced by immunoSEQ multiplex PCR, yet TCRdb's version contains in-frame clones alone and is incomplete. The data hold about 29,000 clones, with 60% to 75% observed a single time. Antigen specificity for these receptors is unknown. The material was CD4+ T cells from PBMCs cultured with HCoV-OC43 spike peptides, obtained after COVID-19 vaccination. Receptor source: a human donor who received a COVID-19 vaccine. The CDR3 runs from the conserved cysteine through the conserved F or W. A D gene is named only where the DNA matches it firmly.

>TRBJ1-1|TRBD1|TRBV4-1
CASSQVQGSTEAFF
>TRBJ2-5|.|TRBV29-1
CSVDKSLGETQYF
>TRBJ2-7|TRBD1|TRBV19
CASSTWDRANEQYF
>TRBJ2-1|.|TRBV11-3
CASRGKAANEQFF
>TRBJ2-1|.|TRBV19
CASSIRSGGLYNEQFF
>TRBJ2-4|.|TRBV29-1
CSVERETKNIQYF
>TRBJ2-1|.|TRBV7-9
CASRHFTPLLGGYNEQFF
>TRBJ2-4|.|TRBV1
CTSRGSGSGKNIQYF
>TRBJ2-1|TRBD2|TRBV19
CASSIGSGGTDYNEQFF
>TRBJ2-7|TRBD1|TRBV27
CASSLSDRGHYEQYF
>TRBJ1-1|TRBD1|TRBV6-1
CASSEWTGGNTEAFF
>TRBJ1-5|.|TRBV7-9
CASSLDGNQPQHF
>TRBJ2-7|TRBD1|TRBV4-1
CASSDYPRQGSYEQYF
>TRBJ2-1|TRBD1|TRBV19
CASTIGEYRGSYNEQFF
>TRBJ1-6|.|TRBV19
CASSIGTQVPSPLHF
>TRBJ2-7|TRBD2|TRBV5-4
CASSPGTSGPYEQYF
>TRBJ2-7|.|TRBV3-1/TRBV3-2
CASSQSDVRVSQGEQYF
>TRBJ1-1|.|TRBV5-1
CASSAGAQEAFF
>TRBJ2-7|TRBD2|TRBV20-1
CSASLAGSQIYEQYF
>TRBJ2-4|TRBD2|TRBV6-5
CASFPSGSTRNIQYF
>TRBJ2-5|.|TRBV14
CASSFGISFPWETQYF
>TRBJ2-1|.|TRBV6-1
CASSEPRHSYNEQFF
>TRBJ2-1|TRBD2|TRBV5-1
CASSSGTSGYNEQFF
>TRBJ2-7|TRBD1|TRBV5-4
CASARTGQYEQYF
>TRBJ2-3|.|TRBV5-1
CASSLAGTDSTDTQYF
>TRBJ1-1|TRBD1|TRBV2
CASRVTGGGNTEAFF
>TRBJ2-2|TRBD2|TRBV2
CASKRTSGASNTGELFF
>TRBJ2-5|.|TRBV12-3/TRBV12-4
CASSLYLGETQYF
>TRBJ1-2|.|TRBV28
CASSQTGRNYGYTF